Sequencing of this T cell receptor beta chain was carried out in a study of blood T cell repertoires in COVID-19. At the level of the study: PBMCs, B-cell-depleted T cells, or T cells were the source of the cDNA or gDNA that made up the material.

Repertoires were generated with immunoSEQ multiplex PCR, while TCRdb's copy carries only in-frame clones and drops some. The sample consists of some 190,000 clones, around 85% of them appearing once. Trimming left V 1 base short and J 5 bases short, with 13 bases between. CDR3 length: 15 residues. Germline CDR1 MNHNY, CDR2 SVGAGI (reference sequence). The genes are TRBV6-6 and TRBJ2-3; possible D gene TRBD2, 5 bases. Sample: peripheral blood. The clonotype was recovered from a woman in her fifties or sixties with acute or convalescent COVID-19. The CDR3, as DNA: TGTGCCAGCAGTTACTTGGCGGTCGGGGAAGATACGCAGTATTTT. Translating gives CASSYLAVGEDTQYF.